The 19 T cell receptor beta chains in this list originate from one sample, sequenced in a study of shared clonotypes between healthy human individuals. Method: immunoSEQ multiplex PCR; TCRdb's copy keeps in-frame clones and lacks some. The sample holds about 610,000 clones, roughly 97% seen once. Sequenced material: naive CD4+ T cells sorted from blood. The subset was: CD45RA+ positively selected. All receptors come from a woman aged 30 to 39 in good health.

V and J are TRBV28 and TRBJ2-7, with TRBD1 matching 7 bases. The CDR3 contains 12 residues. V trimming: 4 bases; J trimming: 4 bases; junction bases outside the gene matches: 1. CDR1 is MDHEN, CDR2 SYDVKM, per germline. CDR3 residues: CASSSGQYEQYF. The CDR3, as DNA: TGTGCCAGCAGTTCGGGACAGTACGAGCAGTACTTC.

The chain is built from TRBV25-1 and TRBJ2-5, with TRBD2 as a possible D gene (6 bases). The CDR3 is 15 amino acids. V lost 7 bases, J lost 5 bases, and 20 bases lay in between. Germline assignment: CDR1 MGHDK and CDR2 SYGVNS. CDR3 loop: CASKHGTYALETQYF. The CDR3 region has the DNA TGTGCCAGCAAACATGGGACTTATGCCTTGGAGACCCAGTACTTC.

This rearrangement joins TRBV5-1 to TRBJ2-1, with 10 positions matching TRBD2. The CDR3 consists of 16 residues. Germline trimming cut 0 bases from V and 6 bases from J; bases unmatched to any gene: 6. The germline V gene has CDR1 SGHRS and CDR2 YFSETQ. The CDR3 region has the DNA TGCGCCAGCAGCTTGGTCCCCAGCGGGAGGGTCAATGAGCAGTTCTTC. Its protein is CASSLVPSGRVNEQFF.

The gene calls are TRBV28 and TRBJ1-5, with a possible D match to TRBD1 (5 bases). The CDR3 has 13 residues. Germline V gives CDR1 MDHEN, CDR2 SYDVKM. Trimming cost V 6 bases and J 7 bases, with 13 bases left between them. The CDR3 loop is CASRPGIGQPQHF. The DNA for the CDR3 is TGTGCCAGCAGACCAGGGATAGGGCAGCCCCAGCATTTT.

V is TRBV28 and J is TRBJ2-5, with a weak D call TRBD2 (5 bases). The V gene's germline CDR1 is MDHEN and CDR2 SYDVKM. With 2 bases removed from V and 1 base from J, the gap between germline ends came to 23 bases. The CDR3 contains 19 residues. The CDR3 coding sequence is TGTGCCAGCAGTTTAATGTTTGGGAGAAACCCTTCCCCCCAAGAGACCCAGTACTTC. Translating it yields CASSLMFGRNPSPQETQYF.

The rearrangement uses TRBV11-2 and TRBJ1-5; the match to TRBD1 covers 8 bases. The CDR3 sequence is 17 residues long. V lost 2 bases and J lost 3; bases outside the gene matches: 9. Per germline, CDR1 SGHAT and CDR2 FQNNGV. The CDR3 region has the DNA TGTGCCAGCAGCTTAAGGGGCGGGACAGGACTCAATCAGCCCCAGCATTTT. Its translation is CASSLRGGTGLNQPQHF.

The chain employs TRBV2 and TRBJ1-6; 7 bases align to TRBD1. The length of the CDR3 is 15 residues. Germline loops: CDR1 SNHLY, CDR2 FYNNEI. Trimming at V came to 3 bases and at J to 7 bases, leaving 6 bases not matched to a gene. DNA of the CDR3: TGTGCCAGCAGTGATTGGGAGACAGGGAATTCACCCCTCCACTTT. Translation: CASSDWETGNSPLHF.

CDR3 protein: CASSGGQGMAEAFF. The CDR3 nucleotides read TGCGCCAGCAGCGGTGGACAGGGGATGGCTGAAGCTTTCTTT. The gene calls are TRBV5-1 and TRBJ1-1, with 9 bases fitting TRBD1. This CDR3 has 14 amino acids. With V trimmed by 4 bases and J by 6 bases, 7 bases remained unmatched. In germline, CDR1 is SGHRS, CDR2 YFSETQ.

CDR3 in DNA: TGTGCCAGCAGTTTGGGGGAGGGGCGCAATCAGCCCCAGCATTTT. Translating gives CASSLGEGRNQPQHF. The chain couples TRBV28 to TRBJ1-5, with a tentative D call TRBD1 (5 bases). This CDR3 region has 15 residues. Trimming cost V 3 bases and J 2 bases, with 11 bases left between them. Germline-derived CDR1 and CDR2 are MDHEN and SYDVKM.

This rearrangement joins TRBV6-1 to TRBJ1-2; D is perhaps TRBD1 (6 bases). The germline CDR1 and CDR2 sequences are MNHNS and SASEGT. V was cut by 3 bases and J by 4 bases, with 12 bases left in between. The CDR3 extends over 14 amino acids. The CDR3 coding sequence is TGTGCCAGCAGTGATCAACAGGGAGGCTATGGCTACACCTTC. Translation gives CASSDQQGGYGYTF.

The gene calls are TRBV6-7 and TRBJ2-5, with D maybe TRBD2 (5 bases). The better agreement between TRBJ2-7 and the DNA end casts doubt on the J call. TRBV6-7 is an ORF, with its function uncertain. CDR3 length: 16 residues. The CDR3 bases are TGTGCCAGCCTCCCGGGTGACGGGAAGGAAGTCAACGAGCAGTACTTC. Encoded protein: CASLPGDGKEVNEQYF.

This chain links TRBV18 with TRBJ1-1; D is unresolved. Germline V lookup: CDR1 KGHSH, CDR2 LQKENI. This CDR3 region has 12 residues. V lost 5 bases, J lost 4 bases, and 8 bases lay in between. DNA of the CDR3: TGTGCCAGCTCAATCAGCCCCACTGAAGCTTTCTTT. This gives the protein CASSISPTEAFF.

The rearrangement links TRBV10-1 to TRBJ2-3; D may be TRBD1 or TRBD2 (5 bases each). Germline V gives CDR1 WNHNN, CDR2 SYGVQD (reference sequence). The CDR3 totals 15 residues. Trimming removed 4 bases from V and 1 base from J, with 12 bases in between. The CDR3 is CASSVGASGTDTQYF. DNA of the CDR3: TGCGCCAGCAGTGTCGGGGCCTCAGGCACAGATACGCAGTATTTT.

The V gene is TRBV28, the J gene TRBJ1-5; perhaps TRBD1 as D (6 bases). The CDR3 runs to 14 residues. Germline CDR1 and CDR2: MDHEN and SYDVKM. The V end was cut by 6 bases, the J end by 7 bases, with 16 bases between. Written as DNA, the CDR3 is TGTGCCAGCAGGCGGGCACAGGGTGGACAGCCCCAGCATTTT. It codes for CASRRAQGGQPQHF.

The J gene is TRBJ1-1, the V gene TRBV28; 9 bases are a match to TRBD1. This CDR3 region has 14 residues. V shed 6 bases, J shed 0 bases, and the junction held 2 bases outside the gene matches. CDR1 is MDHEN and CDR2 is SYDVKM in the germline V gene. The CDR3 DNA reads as TGTGCCAGCAGGGGGACAGGGATGAACACTGAAGCTTTCTTT. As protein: CASRGTGMNTEAFF.

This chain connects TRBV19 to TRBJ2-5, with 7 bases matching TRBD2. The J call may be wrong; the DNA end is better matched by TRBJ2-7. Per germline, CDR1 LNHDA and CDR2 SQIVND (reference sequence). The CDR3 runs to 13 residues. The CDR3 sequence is CASTRTSCHEQYF. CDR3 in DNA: TGTGCCAGTACCCGGACTAGTTGCCACGAGCAGTACTTC.

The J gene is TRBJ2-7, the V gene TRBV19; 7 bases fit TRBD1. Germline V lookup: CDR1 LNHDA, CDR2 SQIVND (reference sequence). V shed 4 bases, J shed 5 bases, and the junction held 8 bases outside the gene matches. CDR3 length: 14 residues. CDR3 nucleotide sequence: TGTGCCAGTAGTAACCGGGACAGCTCTCACGAGCAGTACTTC. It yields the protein CASSNRDSSHEQYF.

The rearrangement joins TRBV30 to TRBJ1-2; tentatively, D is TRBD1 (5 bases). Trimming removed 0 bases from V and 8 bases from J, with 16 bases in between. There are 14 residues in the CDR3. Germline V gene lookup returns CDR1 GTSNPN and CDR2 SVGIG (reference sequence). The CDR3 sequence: CAWSVGHPGDGYTF. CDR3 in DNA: TGTGCCTGGAGTGTCGGGCACCCCGGGGACGGCTACACCTTC. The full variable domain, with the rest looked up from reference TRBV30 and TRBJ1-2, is SQTIHQWPATLVQPVGSPLSLECTVEGTSNPNLYWYRQAAGRGLQLLFYSVGIGQISSEVPQNLSASRPQDRQFILSSKKLLLSDSGFYLCAWSVGHPGDGYTFGSGTRLTVV.

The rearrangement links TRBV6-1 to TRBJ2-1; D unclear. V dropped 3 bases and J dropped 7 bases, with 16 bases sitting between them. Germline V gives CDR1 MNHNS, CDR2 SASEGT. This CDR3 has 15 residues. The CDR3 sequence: CASSDPAPTRNEQFF. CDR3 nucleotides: TGTGCCAGCAGTGACCCGGCCCCAACAAGGAATGAGCAGTTCTTC.